This T cell receptor (beta chain) was obtained from a study of T cells in Graves' hyperthyroidism and ophthalmopathy (dated 2019 in TCRdb). Regarding the complete study: Peripheral blood was collected at initial diagnosis, before any treatment. A discovery cohort of approximately 100 patients, 43 with Graves' ophthalmopathy and about 58 with stable Graves' hyperthyroidism, was used to find distinguishing TCR V-J signatures. Prospective prediction of ophthalmopathy was tested in an independent validation cohort of 18 to 20 hyperthyroidism patients and approximately 17 patients who later progressed to ophthalmopathy. The 100 discovery patients were randomly split 7:3 into training and test sets. In more than 5 Graves' hyperthyroidism patients, the study also compared T-cell repertoires from thyroid tissue with T-cell repertoires from blood. Following sampling, methimazole starting at 30 mg daily was given to hyperthyroidism patients, and high-dose intravenous methylprednisolone was given to ophthalmopathy patients. The paper reports TCR Vbeta CDR3 sequencing of some 140 peripheral blood samples: some 41 ophthalmopathy, fewer than 80 hyperthyroidism and 17 progressor patients.

The TCR beta CDR3 regions were amplified from the RNA transcripts. A first-round RT-PCR of the TCR CDR3 used the HTBI primer set with the Qiagen OneStep RT-PCR kit. Libraries were constructed in a second round of multiplex PCR, after which size selection and purification were performed. Paired-end sequencing of the libraries was performed with 100 bp reads on an Illumina HiSeq2000. The authors' analysis ran thus. SOAPnuke was used to process the raw data, throwing out any read that contained adapters or uncalled bases, had a mean Phred below 15, or lacked an exact constant-primer or identifier match. COPE v1.2.5 was used to merge the high-quality paired reads, and each unique nucleotide sequence was defined as a clonotype. Clonotypes were aligned to IMGT TRBV, TRBD and TRBJ reference segments using MiTCR v1.1. The analysis was restricted to V-J combinations with a frequency above 0.0001, which together covered 99.2% of the repertoires. A TCS score was defined as the ratio of F50 (clonal expansion) to E x V (chaos), with BLOSUM62-based TCRdist applied between CDR3 peptides within each V-J. Welch's t-statistics and random forest reduced around 510 V-J features to roughly 13, which were used in a naive Bayes classifier (R e1071). The public sequencing data were trimmed at Q25 with fastp and processed into clonotypes with MiXCR by TCRdb, which kept only in-frame beta chains. All rows with the same CDR3 protein become a single entry with the most common DNA and genes. TCRdb's processing, not the authors', yielded these V and J calls. Here the sample has about 560,000 distinct CDR3 sequences; approximately 14% occur a single time. Jointly, the top ten make up 6.5% to 8% of the sample.

A patient counted as having stable Graves' hyperthyroidism if no progression to ophthalmopathy occurred over 18 months of follow-up. The hyperthyroidism patients were between 18 and 65 years old and newly diagnosed, with a disease duration of less than 2 months. Any patient with an uncontrolled infection, another autoimmune disease, pregnancy or lactation was excluded. Diagnoses relied on clinical symptoms, serum thyroxine and TRAb, thyroid ultrasound and orbital computed tomography. PBMCs were isolated from around 10 ml of fresh peripheral blood by Ficoll-Paque density gradient centrifugation. Trizol reagent was used to extract total RNA, and RNA quality was then checked on an Agilent 2100 Bioanalyzer. In this sample, this clonotype turned up a few times. Its specific antigen is unknown. A junction end diverges from the germline sequence, so it may reflect a read error. Study-level results and caveats: In validation, the model predicted progression to ophthalmopathy a median of roughly 6.1 months before onset, with about 67% sensitivity and about 75% specificity. No statistical method was used to fix the sample size in advance, and group allocation was not hidden from the investigators. A 13 V-J signature model separated ophthalmopathy from stable hyperthyroidism, with around 90% sensitivity and just under 84% specificity in cross-validation and 80%/75% in testing. Most expanded thyroid clonotypes (frequency above 0.001) were also detected in blood, suggesting blood repertoires may reflect thyroid immune responses.

Looking up the germline V gene (reference sequence) yields CDR1 LNHNV and CDR2 YYDKDF. The CDR3 holds 15 amino acids from the cysteine to the phenylalanine. Only CDR3 DNA is held: 45 bases, read in frame from base 1. The specimen was blood. The chain links TRBV15 with TRBJ2-3; the D gene is perhaps TRBD2, on 5 matching bases. This receptor was obtained from a woman aged 25 to 45 with Graves' hyperthyroidism. The nucleotide sequence is given as TGTGCCACCAGCCGCGGGTTGGTCGGTACAGATGCGCAGTATTTT. Translated, this is CATSRGLVGTDAQYF. Outside the CDR3, residues come from the reference TRBV15 and TRBJ2-3 proteins, so the full variable domain is: DAMVIQNPRYQVTQFGKPVTLSCSQTLNHNVMYWYQQKSSQAPKLLFHYYDKDFNNEADTPDNFQSRRPNTSFCFLDIRSPGLGDTAMYLCATSRGLVGTDAQYFGPGTRLTVL.